This passage covers 32 T cell receptor beta chains from one sample sequenced in a study of cytomegalovirus exposure and HLA in healthy donors. Use of 60 Vbeta and 13 Jbeta primers characterized the PCR. This table comes from immunoSEQ multiplex PCR, and its TCRdb copy is limited to in-frame clones, with some not included. Of approximately 170,000 clones in the sample, 65% to 85% were seen once. Sequenced material: PBMCs. The receptors shown here come from a woman aged 50 to 60 in good health and CMV-seropositive.

V and J are TRBV18 and TRBJ1-1; D ambiguous. Germline loops: CDR1 KGHSH, CDR2 LQKENI. The CDR3 is made up of 15 amino acids. V lost 1 base and J 3 bases, leaving 12 bases between the germline ends. The CDR3 DNA reads TGTGCCAGCTCACCACACTTAGAAAGCGACACTGAAGCTTTCTTT. This encodes CASSPHLESDTEAFF.

The CDR3, as DNA: TGTGCCAGCAGCCCTCGTAGATCGGGACTAGGCTCCTACGAGCAGTACTTC. Translation gives CASSPRRSGLGSYEQYF. The rearrangement joins TRBV7-2 to TRBJ2-7, with TRBD2 identical over 8 bases. Losses at the gene ends were 5 bases for V and 0 bases for J; bases not matched to a gene: 12. Germline-derived CDR1 and CDR2 are SGHTA and FQGNSA. The CDR3 is 17 residues long.

This clone appeared a single time. The chain carries TRBV9 and TRBJ1-2; D might be TRBD1 (6 bases). Germline-derived CDR1 and CDR2 are SGDLS and YYNGEE. V dropped 3 bases and J dropped 0 bases, with 9 bases sitting between them. This CDR3 is built from 14 residues. This CDR3 is CASSGTVPNYGYTF. For the CDR3, the DNA is TGTGCCAGCAGCGGGACAGTCCCTAACTATGGCTACACCTTC.

The chain couples TRBV6-5 to TRBJ2-3; the D is unclear. Germline values: CDR1 MNHEY, CDR2 SVGAGI. This CDR3 has 14 amino acids. The V and J ends lost 3 bases and 1 base respectively, with 8 bases between them. CDR3 amino acids: CASSYELGTDTQYF. DNA of the CDR3: TGTGCCAGCAGTTATGAGTTGGGCACAGATACGCAGTATTTT.

Here the CDR3 DNA reads TGTGCCAGCAGTGAATCTTCGTGGAGTTCCCCAACCTTC. The encoded protein is CASSESSWSSPTF. This rearrangement joins TRBV25-1 to TRBJ1-2; D not certain. Germline CDR1 is MGHDK and CDR2 is SYGVNS. Trimming left V 1 base short and J 14 bases short, with 17 bases between. The CDR3 contains 13 residues.

This rearrangement joins TRBV7-2 to TRBJ1-2, with D possibly being TRBD1 (6 bases). Per germline, CDR1 SGHTA and CDR2 FQGNSA. This CDR3 is built from 15 residues. V was clipped by 4 bases and J by 5 bases, with 17 bases between them. The CDR3 DNA sequence: TGTGCCAGCAGCTCACGAGCCGGGGGGCTATATGGCTACACCTTC. Translated: CASSSRAGGLYGYTF.

This sequence joins TRBV15 and TRBJ2-2; 9 bases are shared with TRBD1. Losses at the gene ends were 6 bases for V and 3 bases for J; bases not matched to a gene: 5. In germline, CDR1 is LNHNV, CDR2 YYDKDF (reference sequence). The CDR3 contains 15 residues. This CDR3 reads CATRERTGDTGELFF. The CDR3 DNA follows: TGTGCCACCAGGGAGCGGACAGGGGACACCGGGGAGCTGTTTTTT.

V usage is TRBV9 and J usage is TRBJ2-1; 9 nucleotides align to TRBD2. V lost 0 bases and J lost 7; bases outside the gene matches: 11. The CDR3 runs to 17 residues. Germline CDR1 is SGDLS and CDR2 is YYNGEE. In nucleotides, the CDR3 is TGTGCCAGCAGCGTAGCCCTAGGGGCTAGCGGGATGAATGAGCAGTTCTTC. The encoded protein is CASSVALGASGMNEQFF.

The chain couples TRBV7-3 to TRBJ2-3; 14 nucleotides align to TRBD2. Per the germline V gene, CDR1 is SGHTA and CDR2 is FQGTGA. This CDR3 comprises 15 residues. V lost 4 bases, J lost 5 bases, and 2 bases stayed unmatched. The CDR3 region has the DNA TGTGCCAGCAGCTCGGGACTAGCGGGGGTAGATACGCAGTATTTT. Its protein product is CASSSGLAGVDTQYF.

The rearrangement uses TRBV7-9 and TRBJ2-1; D unresolved. The V and J ends lost 6 bases and 1 base respectively, with 16 bases between them. The germline gives CDR1 SEHNR, CDR2 FQNEAQ (reference sequence). CDR3 length: 16 residues. The CDR3 DNA follows: TGTGCCAGCAGGTCAACCTCGGTAGTGTCCTACAATGAGCAGTTCTTC. Amino acids: CASRSTSVVSYNEQFF.

CDR3: CASKGGGALDEQFF. The CDR3, as DNA: TGTGCCAGCAAAGGCGGGGGGGCCCTGGATGAGCAGTTCTTC. The J gene is TRBJ2-1, the V gene TRBV2; 9 nucleotides match TRBD2. The V and J ends lost 7 bases and 8 bases, in that order; junction bases with no gene match: 9. The CDR3 runs 14 residues. Germline values: CDR1 SNHLY, CDR2 FYNNEI.

The V and J genes are TRBV11-3 and TRBJ2-3; D ambiguous. CDR1 and CDR2 from the germline V gene are SGHNT and YENEEA. The CDR3 has 14 amino acids. Trimming cost V 1 base and J 1 base, with 6 bases left between them. The CDR3 region is CASSLVAGTDTQYF. Written as DNA, the CDR3 is TGTGCCAGCAGCTTAGTGGCGGGCACAGATACGCAGTATTTT. Based on the CDR3 plus reference TRBV11-3 and TRBJ2-3, the full variable domain is EAGVVQSPRYKIIEKKQPVAFWCNPISGHNTLYWYLQNLGQGPELLIRYENEEAVDDSQLPKDRFSAERLKGVDSTLKIQPAELGDSAVYLCASSLVAGTDTQYFGPGTRLTVL.

The chain combines TRBV5-1 with TRBJ2-5; D call uncertain. TRBJ2-7 matches the DNA end more closely, so the J call is doubtful. In germline, CDR1 is SGHRS, CDR2 YFSETQ. The CDR3 extends over 12 amino acids. CDR3 sequence: CASSLDASEQYF. The CDR3 coding sequence is TGCGCCAGCAGCTTGGATGCGTCCGAGCAGTACTTC.

This chain uses TRBV9 with TRBJ1-2; D remains ambiguous. V shed 0 bases and J shed 2 bases, with 5 bases lying between them. Germline lookup yields CDR1 SGDLS and CDR2 YYNGEE. This CDR3 is built from 13 residues. This chain's CDR3 is CASSVDRNYGYTF. CDR3 nucleotides: TGTGCCAGCAGCGTAGACCGGAACTATGGCTACACCTTC.

J is TRBJ2-7 and V is TRBV19; 7 nucleotides agree with TRBD1. This CDR3 has 14 amino acids. The germline V gene encodes CDR1 LNHDA and CDR2 SQIVND (reference sequence). V gave up 7 bases and J gave up 0 bases; unmatched junction bases: 6. The CDR3: CASKRGHNSYEQYF. CDR3 DNA: TGTGCCAGTAAAAGGGGGCATAACTCCTACGAGCAGTACTTC.

The chain joins TRBV6-5 to TRBJ2-7; D might be TRBD1 (5 bases). Trimming took off 2 bases at V and 2 bases at J, with 16 bases between the two ends. CDR1 MNHEY and CDR2 SVGAGI come from the germline V gene. This CDR3 is 16 amino acids long. CDR3 loop: CASSYLNQGSTYEQYF. The CDR3 nucleotides read TGTGCCAGCAGTTACCTCAACCAGGGCTCCACCTACGAGCAGTACTTC.

Only one count was recorded for this clone. This chain connects TRBV10-1 to TRBJ1-3; D possibly corresponds to TRBD1 (5 bases). Per the germline V gene, CDR1 is WNHNN and CDR2 is SYGVQD (reference sequence). V lost 3 bases, J lost 4 bases, and 10 bases lay in between. This CDR3 is built from 14 residues. The CDR3 DNA sequence: TGCGCCAGCAGTGAAACAGGCTACGGAAACACCATATATTTT. This sequence encodes CASSETGYGNTIYF.

This chain uses TRBV2 with TRBJ1-6; 7 bases are a match to TRBD1. Trimming took 6 bases from V and 7 from J; bases not matched to a gene: 6. Germline V gene lookup returns CDR1 SNHLY and CDR2 FYNNEI. This CDR3 region has 14 residues. Here the CDR3 reads CASSTGTDNSPLHF. The CDR3 DNA sequence: TGTGCCAGCAGCACCGGGACAGACAATTCACCCCTCCACTTT.

The chain is built from TRBV5-4 and TRBJ2-7; 8 nucleotides line up with TRBD1. This CDR3 is 14 amino acids long. Germline-derived CDR1 and CDR2 are SGHNT and YYREEE (reference sequence). Trimming at V came to 2 bases and at J to 2 bases, leaving 3 bases not matched to a gene. The CDR3 bases are TGTGCCAGCAGCTTAAACAGGGGGGCCTACGAGCAGTACTTC. Translated: CASSLNRGAYEQYF.

The chain has TRBV28 and TRBJ2-7; 9 bases line up with TRBD1. The CDR3 length is 15 residues. V dropped 4 bases and J dropped 3; count of bases not matched to a gene: 7. CDR1 and CDR2 from the germline V gene are MDHEN and SYDVKM. The CDR3 coding sequence is TGTGCCAGCAGTTCCCCAGGACAGGGGTTCTACGAGCAGTACTTC. Translating it yields CASSSPGQGFYEQYF.

The V and J genes are TRBV5-6 and TRBJ1-1, with D unclear. The CDR3 is 15 residues long. Germline CDR1 SGHDT, CDR2 YYEEEE. Between the trimmed V and J ends, which lost 4 bases and 5 bases, there was a span of 18 bases. The CDR3 loop is CASSPAAPGGTEAFF. The DNA of the CDR3 is TGTGCCAGCAGCCCAGCAGCCCCGGGAGGGACTGAAGCTTTCTTT. Full variable domain (missing parts from reference TRBV5-6 and TRBJ1-1): DAGVTQSPTHLIKTRGQQVTLRCSPKSGHDTVSWYQQALGQGPQFIFQYYEEEERQRGNFPDRFSGHQFPNYSSELNVNALLLGDSALYLCASSPAAPGGTEAFFGQGTRLTVV.

This chain joins TRBV12-2 and TRBJ2-5; TRBD2, as called in the table, went unchecked against the DNA. TRBV12-2 is classified as a pseudogene. This CDR3 region has 15 residues. CDR3 protein: CASRLISLAGETQYF. CDR3 DNA: TGTGCAAGTCGCTTAATCAGCCTAGCGGGTGAGACCCAGTACTTC.

The V call is TRBV7-8, the J call TRBJ2-5, with 12 bases identical to TRBD2. The length of the CDR3 is 16 residues. Per germline, CDR1 SGHVS and CDR2 FQNEAQ. The J segment lost 5 bases and the V segment lost 6 bases, leaving 10 bases of the junction unmatched. The CDR3 loop is CASRLLLAGGRETQYF. The CDR3 DNA reads as TGTGCCAGCAGGTTGCTACTAGCGGGGGGCCGGGAGACCCAGTACTTC.

This chain connects TRBV11-2 to TRBJ2-1; TRBD2 might be the D (5 bases). Germline values: CDR1 SGHAT, CDR2 FQNNGV. V dropped 5 bases and J dropped 6 bases, with 20 bases sitting between them. The CDR3 sequence is 16 residues long. The CDR3 DNA reads TGTGCCAGCAGCCAAGGAGTAGCGACCATCATCAATGAGCAGTTCTTC. It is translated as CASSQGVATIINEQFF.

The chain uses TRBV19 and TRBJ1-1, with 8 bases identical to TRBD1. CDR3 length: 15 amino acids. Germline loops: CDR1 LNHDA, CDR2 SQIVND (reference sequence). Trimming at V came to 5 bases and at J to 4 bases, leaving 9 bases not matched to a gene. The CDR3 spells CASSGAGGLGTEAFF. DNA for the CDR3: TGTGCCAGTAGTGGGGCAGGGGGCTTGGGCACTGAAGCTTTCTTT.

On this clone: The germline gene is not matched at one end of the junction; a read error may be the cause. This chain uses TRBV30 with TRBJ1-2; 7 nucleotides match TRBD1. CDR3 length: 16 residues. From germline, CDR1 is GTSNPN and CDR2 SVGIG (reference sequence). The CDR3 protein is CVWSAIVPTGLYGYTF. The CDR3 DNA reads as TGTGTCTGGAGTGCTATTGTTCCGACAGGGTTGTATGGCTACACCTTC.

This clone appeared a few times. The rearrangement uses TRBV13 and TRBJ2-3; D gene unclear. The CDR3 has 15 amino acids. Germline V gene data show CDR1 as PRHDT and CDR2 as FYEKMQ (reference sequence). The germline V and J ends were trimmed by 5 bases and 6 bases, with 18 bases remaining between them. DNA of the CDR3: TGTGCCAGCAGCACCGGGTCCTCATTTTTGGATACGCAGTATTTT. The encoded protein is CASSTGSSFLDTQYF. Together with reference TRBV13 and TRBJ2-3, the CDR3 gives the full variable domain: AAGVIQSPRHLIKEKRETATLKCYPIPRHDTVYWYQQGPGQDPQFLISFYEKMQSDKGSIPDRFSAQQFSDYHSELNMSSLELGDSALYFCASSTGSSFLDTQYFGPGTRLTVL.

The chain recombines TRBV19 with TRBJ2-2; 11 nucleotides line up with TRBD1. The V gene's germline CDR1 is LNHDA and CDR2 SQIVND (reference sequence). Germline trimming cut 3 bases from V and 5 bases from J; bases unmatched to any gene: 2. The CDR3 length is 15 residues. The CDR3 is CASSIRDRGTGELFF. The CDR3 region has the DNA TGTGCCAGTAGTATCCGGGACAGGGGGACCGGGGAGCTGTTTTTT.

The rearrangement uses TRBV4-2 and TRBJ1-2; D call uncertain. With 0 bases removed from V and 8 bases from J, the gap between germline ends came to 13 bases. In germline, CDR1 is LGHNA, CDR2 YNFKEQ. There are 14 residues in the CDR3. CDR3 loop: CASSQDKTGGGYTF. CDR3 DNA sequence: TGTGCCAGCAGCCAAGATAAAACTGGAGGCGGCTACACCTTC.

The J gene is TRBJ2-7, the V gene TRBV19, with TRBD1 matching 9 bases. V dropped 4 bases and J dropped 7; count of bases not matched to a gene: 14. Germline CDR1 reads LNHDA; CDR2 reads SQIVND (reference sequence). CDR3 length: 16 residues. CDR3 nucleotides: TGTGCCAGTAGTAAGCGTTTCGGGACAGGGCCCTTGGAGCAGTACTTC. It yields the protein CASSKRFGTGPLEQYF.

CDR3 loop: CASSPASGSYNEQFF. Written as DNA, the CDR3 is TGTGCCAGCAGCCCCGCCAGCGGGAGTTACAATGAGCAGTTCTTC. The chain couples TRBV7-3 to TRBJ2-1, with 8 bases that match TRBD2. The CDR3 length is 15 residues. Germline V gene sequence: CDR1 SGHTA, CDR2 FQGTGA. After removal of 5 bases from V and 4 bases from J, the junction contained 7 bases not matched to a gene.

The sample holds a few counts of this clone. This chain links TRBV5-4 with TRBJ2-1; 9 nucleotides agree with TRBD2. V lost 4 bases and J lost 8; bases outside the gene matches: 16. From germline, CDR1 is SGHNT and CDR2 YYREEE (reference sequence). The CDR3 contains 17 residues. The CDR3 bases are TGTGCCAGCAGCCCCACCGAGGGGGCGGGGGGGTTACATGAGCAGTTCTTC. Amino acid sequence: CASSPTEGAGGLHEQFF. Full variable domain (rest looked up from reference TRBV5-4 and TRBJ2-1): ETGVTQSPTHLIKTRGQQVTLRCSSQSGHNTVSWYQQALGQGPQFIFQYYREEENGRGNFPPRFSGLQFPNYSSELNVNALELDDSALYLCASSPTEGAGGLHEQFFGPGTRLTVL.